This T cell receptor (beta chain) was observed in a study of T cell changes during pregnancy in multiple sclerosis. The CDR3 sequence is 16 residues long. Trimming cost V 2 bases and J 3 bases; bases outside gene matches: 9. Germline V gene sequence: CDR1 SQVTM, CDR2 ANQGSEA. On this clone itself: The same CDR3 arises from other DNA sequences in this sample as well.

Libraries were prepared by immunoSEQ multiplex PCR; TCRdb keeps only in-frame clonotypes and omits some of them. The sample holds around 40,000 clones, approximately 92% seen once. This clonotype originated in a female donor with multiple sclerosis, enrolled in a pregnancy study. This sequence joins TRBV29-1 and TRBJ2-3, with 9 bases identical to TRBD2. The specimen comprised CD4+ T cells from peripheral blood mononuclear cells, sampled in the first trimester of pregnancy. CDR3 sequence (DNA): TGCAGCGTTGAAAAGGGTAGCGGGAGTGTAACAGATACGCAGTATTTT. Protein: CSVEKGSGSVTDTQYF.